The rows below give T cell receptor beta chains drawn from one sample of a study of coeliac disease. The data were produced by immunoSEQ multiplex PCR, yet TCRdb's version contains in-frame clones alone and is incomplete. This table holds approximately 7,000 clones, approximately 67% found once. The source material was lymphocytes from the gut lamina propria. The receptor set was obtained from a man in his 60s with celiac disease on a gluten-free diet. CDR3s include the opening cysteine and the closing phenylalanine or tryptophan. A D gene is named only where the DNA matches it firmly. For some rows the clone size is stated as once, few or many, or as a class when expanded; others skip it.

d_call j_call clone_size v_call cdr3_nt cdr3_aa
TRBD1 TRBJ1-1 - TRBV28 TGTGCCAGCAGTTCACCACAGGGGGCGGGGGGCACTGAAGCTTTCTTT CASSSPQGAGGTEAFF
TRBD2 TRBJ2-5 - TRBV5-4 TGTGCCAGCAGCTTGGGACTAGCGGGGGGGTCCTCGACCCAGTACTTC CASSLGLAGGSSTQYF
TRBD2 TRBJ2-2 - TRBV15 TGTGCCACCAGCTCCCGAGCGGGACGGGAGCTGTTTTTT CATSSRAGRELFF
TRBD1 TRBJ2-1 - TRBV5-1 TGCGCCAGCAGACAGGGGAACAATGAGCAGTTCTTC CASRQGNNEQFF
- TRBJ2-3 - TRBV7-3 TGTGCCAGCAGCAAACACGGAGGCGCCGTCGGAGATACGCAGTATTTT CASSKHGGAVGDTQYF
TRBD1 TRBJ1-6 few TRBV27 TGTGCCAACAGAGAAAGCCGGGACAGGGGCATTGATTCACCCCTCCACTTT CANRESRDRGIDSPLHF
- TRBJ1-2 - TRBV4-1 TGCGCCAGCAGCCAAGATTTGGGGGCAGGGTTAGTAGGCTACACCTTC CASSQDLGAGLVGYTF
- TRBJ1-2 - TRBV14 TGTGCCAGCAGCCAGGGTACACCGGGACTTCTCTATGGCTACACCTTC CASSQGTPGLLYGYTF
- TRBJ1-2 - TRBV27 TGTGCCAGCAGTTTCCAGTCTAACTATGGCTACACCTTC CASSFQSNYGYTF
TRBD1 TRBJ1-5 - TRBV2 TGTGCCAGCAATAGGGACAGGGGTACCAATCAGCCCCAGCATTTT CASNRDRGTNQPQHF
- TRBJ2-5 - TRBV29-1 TGCAGCGTTGTCAGGGGGGCCCAAGAGACCCAGTACTTC CSVVRGAQETQYF
TRBD1 TRBJ1-6 - TRBV10-3 TGTGCCATCAGTGACCTCCAGGGGGCAACCCTCCACTTT CAISDLQGATLHF
TRBD1 TRBJ1-2 - TRBV5-1 TGCGCCAGCAGCCCGGGGACAGGCGGGACGTTCGACTACACCTTC CASSPGTGGTFDYTF
- TRBJ2-2 few TRBV7-2 TGTGCCAGCAGCCAGAGGGCAGGAGGTGCCGGGGAGCTGTTTTTT CASSQRAGGAGELFF
- TRBJ2-7 - TRBV5-4 TGTGCCAGCAGCTTGAGGGGGGAGCAGTACTTC CASSLRGEQYF
- TRBJ1-6 - TRBV9 TGTGCCAGCAGCGGCAGGGACGGGAGTTATTCACCCCTCCACTTT CASSGRDGSYSPLHF
- TRBJ2-7 - TRBV11-3 TGTGCCAGCAGCCCTGACGGGGGGCGACACGAGCAGTACTTC CASSPDGGRHEQYF